Listed here are 10 T cell receptor beta chains from one sample, sequenced in a study of cytomegalovirus exposure and HLA in healthy donors. Both 60 Vbeta primers and 13 Jbeta primers went into the PCR. Assay used: immunoSEQ multiplex PCR; TCRdb lists only in-frame clones, some missing. The sample has about 94,000 clones; 77% are singletons. The specimen was PBMCs. These TCRs come from a man aged 30-40 years in good health and CMV-seronegative.

The chain joins TRBV19 to TRBJ2-7; possibly TRBD2 for D (6 bases). This CDR3 region has 15 residues. Germline loops: CDR1 LNHDA, CDR2 SQIVND (reference sequence). Between the trimmed V and J ends, which lost 3 bases and 3 bases, there was a span of 15 bases. The CDR3 DNA follows: TGTGCCAGTAGTATTGGTAGCGGAGACTTCTACGAGCAGTACTTC. Its protein is CASSIGSGDFYEQYF.

The rearrangement joins TRBV5-4 to TRBJ1-2, with a tentative D call TRBD1 (5 bases). The CDR3 length is 11 residues. The V gene's germline CDR1 is SGHNT and CDR2 YYREEE (reference sequence). The ends were cut back, 9 bases at V and 5 bases at J, with 11 bases in the middle. As DNA, the CDR3 is TGTGCCATAACGGGGGATTATGGCTACACCTTC. Translated, it gives CAITGDYGYTF.

The chain carries TRBV9 and TRBJ2-3; 7 nucleotides match TRBD2. The V gene end was trimmed by 0 bases and the J gene end by 6 bases; junction bases not matched to a gene: 7. Germline V CDR1 and CDR2: SGDLS, YYNGEE. This CDR3 is 15 amino acids long. The CDR3 loop reads CASSVAPQRGDTQYF. The CDR3 nucleotides are TGTGCCAGCAGCGTAGCCCCCCAGCGGGGTGATACGCAGTATTTT.

This clone occurred a few times. The chain joins TRBV30 to TRBJ1-5; D remains ambiguous. V lost 0 bases to trimming and J lost 3 bases, with 9 bases between them. This CDR3 comprises 14 residues. From germline, CDR1 is GTSNPN and CDR2 SVGIG (reference sequence). DNA for the CDR3: TGTGCCTGGAGTGTACTTGCGGACAATCAGCCCCAGCATTTT. Encoded protein: CAWSVLADNQPQHF.

CDR3 nucleotides: TGTGCCAGCAGTTTGGCCACCTACGAGCAGTACTTC. Encoded protein: CASSLATYEQYF. This chain links TRBV28 with TRBJ2-7; no reliable D call. Per the germline V gene, CDR1 is MDHEN and CDR2 is SYDVKM. V was trimmed by 3 bases and J by 2 bases, leaving 5 bases between them. CDR3 length: 12 amino acids.

In the case of this clone: An end of the junction does not agree with germline; a read error may underlie this. The chain has TRBV7-9 and TRBJ2-1; no reliable D call. Germline CDR1 reads SEHNR; CDR2 reads FQNEAQ (reference sequence). This CDR3 has 15 residues. The CDR3 loop is CASSLSPPGDNEKFF. The CDR3 region has the DNA TGTGCCAGCAGCTTATCTCCCCCAGGTGACAATGAGAAGTTCTTC.

The count of this clone is one. This chain uses TRBV28 with TRBJ2-5, with D uncertain. The J call is doubtful: the DNA matches TRBJ2-7 better. Germline V gives CDR1 MDHEN, CDR2 SYDVKM. This CDR3 is built from 12 residues. CDR3 loop: CASSTPPYEQYF. For the CDR3, the DNA is TGTGCCAGCAGTACCCCCCCCTACGAGCAGTACTTC.

The chain uses TRBV9 and TRBJ1-4, with a weak D call TRBD1 (5 bases). Trimming pared 0 bases from V and 0 bases from J, leaving 9 bases between. CDR3 size: 16 residues. Germline V gives CDR1 SGDLS, CDR2 YYNGEE. The CDR3, as DNA: TGTGCCAGCAGCGTAGGACAGTCCCCAACTAATGAAAAACTGTTTTTT. This gives the protein CASSVGQSPTNEKLFF. Looking up the rest from reference TRBV9 and TRBJ1-4 gives the full variable domain: DSGVTQTPKHLITATGQRVTLRCSPRSGDLSVYWYQQSLDQGLQFLIQYYNGEERAKGNILERFSAQQFPDLHSELNLSSLELGDSALYFCASSVGQSPTNEKLFFGSGTQLSVL.

This clone occurred a few times. This chain links TRBV14 with TRBJ1-1; 8 nucleotides line up with TRBD1. CDR1 is SGHDN and CDR2 is FVKESK in the germline V gene. V lost 4 bases and J lost 11; bases outside the gene matches: 9. The CDR3 contains 13 residues. CDR3 residues: CASSLAGGAYAFF. DNA of the CDR3: TGTGCCAGCAGCCTCGCAGGGGGCGCGTATGCTTTCTTT.

The chain combines TRBV23-1 with TRBJ1-2, with 9 bases fitting TRBD1. TRBV23-1 is reported as an ORF; its role is uncertain. The CDR3 totals 15 residues. With V trimmed by 3 bases and J by 2 bases, 4 bases remained unmatched. CDR3 sequence reads: CASSHNTGGNYGYTF. The DNA of the CDR3 is TGCGCCAGCAGTCACAATACAGGGGGCAACTATGGCTACACCTTC.